This T cell receptor beta chain was observed in a study of early stage breast cancer tumors (dated by TCRdb to 2017 to 2019). Broadly, across the study: Of the approximately 15 invasive breast tumors, roughly eleven were found to be estrogen receptor-positive, progesterone receptor-positive and HER2-negative. Of the approximately twelve ER+/PR+/HER2- tumors, eight were classified as invasive ductal carcinomas and four as invasive lobular carcinomas. The average read coverage per sample was approximately 9.9-fold. The samples as a whole yielded a few million detected templates, corresponding to fewer than 1.4 million unique clonotypes.

In regard to this clone: What antigen it recognizes has not been identified. Base quality data are lacking; no much larger clone is found one base away.

Every sample was amplified as two independent genomic DNA replicates, using 0.4 to 0.5 ug for blood and roughly 1.6 ug for tumor or normal breast. Following the manufacturer's instructions, the ImmunoSeq Intro kit was used to carry out TCRB sequencing on genomic DNA. For absolute quantification, the roughly 31-cycle multiplex PCR included proprietary primers along with spike-in control sequences. Single-end 150-bp reads were used to sequence an 87-bp fragment covering the CDR3 and the flanking V and J genes. Seven samples, with two replicates for each sample, were multiplexed per lane of an Illumina MiSeq using version 3.0 chemistry. On the authors' methods: The vendor's proprietary pipeline handled the raw data processing, merging both replicates into a single result for each sample. Clonotypes were defined as productive rearrangements sharing the V-gene family, CDR3 amino acid sequence and J-gene segment. Clonality was computed as 1 minus the normalized Shannon entropy (Pielou evenness) of TCRB abundances. To estimate T cell density, the total number of templates was divided by the input cell count, which was inferred from how much DNA went in. Recon with default parameters was used to estimate total repertoire diversity and clonality. A clonotype counted as tumor-enriched if its abundance in tumor exceeded 0.1% and was at least 32-fold higher than its abundance in normal breast. Not all clones reach the TCRdb copy of this immuneACCESS table, which keeps in-frame sequences only. Checked studies attribute under half of the gap to unresolved V genes and leave the rest unexplained. That table gives V, J and clone size, and the DNA gave D and trimming. A total of around 28,000 clones appear in this sample, 72% of them only once. 33% of the sample comes from the top ten.

Study-wide conclusions, independent of this receptor: Enriched TCRB sequences shared across patients were found to be mostly commonly generated sequences that were unlikely to play an important role in the tumor microenvironment. The small cohort size prevented analysis by tumor subtype. Approximately 2.5-fold higher T cell density and higher clonality were observed in tumors than in adjacent normal breast tissue. Greater similarity was observed between blood and normal breast repertoires than between blood and tumor repertoires, and tumor was distinguished from normal in about 90% of the 16 patients when each tissue was compared with blood. Chain pairing and functional markers such as CD4, CD8 and FOXP3 were missed by bulk genomic DNA sequencing of unsorted cells.

Via the germline V gene (reference sequence), CDR1 is MNHNY and CDR2 SVGAGI. From cysteine to phenylalanine, the CDR3 is 14 amino acids long. Solely the CDR3 DNA is kept, with 42 bases framed from the first base. Trimming removed 4 bases from V and 5 bases from J, leaving 13 bases between the germline ends. The study profiled bulk TCR beta-chain repertoires in matched peripheral blood, tumor and adjacent normal breast tissue taken from more than 15 patients with early-stage breast cancer. Before surgery, roughly 4.5-10 mL of whole blood was collected into EDTA tubes and then processed within 2 hours. Peripheral blood mononuclear cells were isolated by Ficoll-Paque centrifugation in SepMate-50 tubes. PBMCs were cryopreserved in aliquots of roughly 1.8 to 4 million cells in about 90% FBS with around 10% DMSO and kept in liquid nitrogen. The Qiagen AllPrep DNA/RNA Mini kit was used for genomic DNA extraction.

This clonotype was obtained from a person aged 45-65 years with breast cancer. Sequenced material: blood. This sequence uses TRBV6-6 and TRBJ2-3; too little of a D gene remains to name it. The CDR3 region has the sequence CASSFLGLGDTQYF. The nucleotides are TGTGCCAGCAGTTTCCTGGGCCTCGGAGATACGCAGTATTTT.